These T cell receptor beta chains were read from a single sample in a study of shared clonotypes between healthy human individuals. TCRdb's copy holds only in-frame clones and misses some; the assay was immunoSEQ multiplex PCR. The table lists 2,100,000 or so clones, 90% to 97% of them singletons. Sequencing used naive CD4+ T cells sorted from blood. The receptors come from a man aged 18 to 35 in good health. Both conserved end residues are part of each CDR3. The order of the fields is J gene, D gene, V gene, clone size, CDR3 DNA, CDR3 protein. A D gene is named only where the DNA matches it firmly. Size is stated for part of the rows, as once, few or many counts, or as a class when the clone is expanded.

J gene: TRBJ2-3; D gene: -; V gene: TRBV2; clone size: once; CDR3 DNA: TGTGCCAGCCAGGAGGGGTTGAGCACAGATACGCAGTATTTT; CDR3 protein: CASQEGLSTDTQYF
J gene: TRBJ2-7; D gene: TRBD1; V gene: TRBV25-1; clone size: -; CDR3 DNA: TGTGCCAGCAGTCTTCCCGGGACAGGGCCCTACGAGCAGTACTTC; CDR3 protein: CASSLPGTGPYEQYF
J gene: TRBJ2-7; D gene: -; V gene: TRBV5-4; clone size: -; CDR3 DNA: TGTGCCAGCAGCTCCGCCCTTGAGGAGCAGTACTTC; CDR3 protein: CASSSALEEQYF
J gene: TRBJ2-7; D gene: -; V gene: TRBV5-1; clone size: once; CDR3 DNA: TGCGCCAGCAGCGCCGGGGCACCGGTCTACGAGCAGTACTTC; CDR3 protein: CASSAGAPVYEQYF
J gene: TRBJ1-1; D gene: -; V gene: TRBV7-3; clone size: -; CDR3 DNA: TGTGCCAGCAGGGGGAGGGAGAACACTGAAGCTTTCTTT; CDR3 protein: CASRGRENTEAFF
J gene: TRBJ2-5; D gene: TRBD2; V gene: TRBV4-2; clone size: -; CDR3 DNA: TGTGCCAGCAGCCAAGATCGGTACCTAGCGGACGGGGAGACCCAGTACTTC; CDR3 protein: CASSQDRYLADGETQYF
J gene: TRBJ2-7; D gene: -; V gene: TRBV10-2; clone size: -; CDR3 DNA: TGCGCCAGCAGTGAGAGGGTAGAGAGTGAGCAGTACTTC; CDR3 protein: CASSERVESEQYF
J gene: TRBJ2-3; D gene: -; V gene: TRBV6-5; clone size: -; CDR3 DNA: TGTGCCAGCAGTTGGGGGGGGGCGACCCGCACAGATACGCAGTATTTT; CDR3 protein: CASSWGGATRTDTQYF
J gene: TRBJ1-4; D gene: -; V gene: TRBV7-9; clone size: -; CDR3 DNA: TGTGCCAGCAGCTTAGGACAGGTCGCTAATGAAAAACTGTTTTTT; CDR3 protein: CASSLGQVANEKLFF
J gene: TRBJ1-4; D gene: -; V gene: TRBV30; clone size: -; CDR3 DNA: TGTGCCTGGAGCATAAATGAAAAACTGTTTTTT; CDR3 protein: CAWSINEKLFF
J gene: TRBJ2-1; D gene: TRBD2; V gene: TRBV11-2; clone size: -; CDR3 DNA: TGTGCCAGCGCACTAGCGGGGGCGACGATTTCCTACAATGAGCAGTTCTTC; CDR3 protein: CASALAGATISYNEQFF
J gene: TRBJ2-5; D gene: -; V gene: TRBV7-6; clone size: -; CDR3 DNA: TGTGCCAGCAGCACAGAGACGGGGTACCAAGAGACCCAGTACTTC; CDR3 protein: CASSTETGYQETQYF
J gene: TRBJ2-7; D gene: -; V gene: TRBV10-3; clone size: -; CDR3 DNA: TGTGCCATCAGTGAGGGGGCAGGAACCTACGAGCAGTACTTC; CDR3 protein: CAISEGAGTYEQYF
J gene: TRBJ2-3; D gene: -; V gene: TRBV2; clone size: -; CDR3 DNA: TGTGCCAGCAGTGGGGGCTATACAGATACGCAGTATTTT; CDR3 protein: CASSGGYTDTQYF
J gene: TRBJ2-6; D gene: TRBD1; V gene: TRBV5-1; clone size: -; CDR3 DNA: TGCGCCAGCAGCTCGGGACAGAGCTCTGGGGCCAACGTCCTGACTTTC; CDR3 protein: CASSSGQSSGANVLTF